This T cell receptor (delta chain) came from a study of Vγ9Vδ2 T cells in congenital toxoplasmosis (dated by TCRdb to 2020 to 2022). With respect to the entire study: To diagnose congenital toxoplasmosis, IgG, IgM and IgA serology, Western blot and an in-house interferon-gamma release assay were used. Repertoires were sequenced from infants at 2 months after birth and at 1 year of age. The study compared gamma and delta chain CDR3 repertoires of sorted blood gammadelta T cells between congenitally T. gondii-infected and uninfected infants. TCR sequencing was performed on roughly five infected and about ten uninfected infants at 2 months and on 3 infected and 4 uninfected infants at 1 year.

The same treatment, using spiramycin and/or pyrimethamine plus sulfadiazine plus folinic acid, was given to mothers of both infected and uninfected infants. All infants, both infected and uninfected, were delivered at term after more than 37 weeks of gestation. Roughly 1 mL of blood was turned into PBMCs through Lymphoprep gradient centrifugation, and the PBMCs were then cryopreserved in liquid nitrogen and sent to Belgium. After thawing, PBMCs were labeled with Zombie NIR viability dye and stained with CD3, TCR gammadelta, Vgamma9 and Vdelta2 antibodies. A FACSAria III was used to sort CD3+ TCRgammadelta+ T cells, reaching a mean purity of approximately 98%. The RNeasy Micro Kit was used to isolate RNA from some 10,000 sorted gammadelta T cells per sample. The study infants had mothers who were enrolled with primary T. gondii infection during pregnancy. The infants' peripheral blood was drawn at an outpatient microbiology and virology center located in Pavia, Italy.

The CDR3 runs 16 amino acids, cysteine and phenylalanine included. The sequence is cut down to CDR3 DNA, 48 bases in frame from base 1. Reading the germline V gene gives CDR1 GEAIGNYY and CDR2 EKD. Relative to germline, V is 3 bases shorter and J is 9 bases shorter, with 25 bases between their ends. Overall results and qualifications from the work: Two months was the earliest age with enough suitable sample material for TCR repertoire analysis, so newborn repertoires were not sequenced. Germline-encoded fetal-type TRDV2 CDR3 sequences seemed to be more prevalent in infected than in uninfected approximately 2-month-old infants, with an in utero expansion footprint being suggested. The repertoire differences between infected and uninfected infants were less clear at 1 year of age than at 2 months. High prevalence of a public TRGV9 clonotype was observed in both infected and uninfected infants. At 2 months, infected infants appeared to have fewer N additions in TRGV9 and TRDV2 CDR3s than uninfected infants, particularly in TRDV2-TRDJ1 sequences.

Comment on this clone: The specificity of this receptor is unknown. TCRdb pairs this DNA with a much larger clone's protein that differs at residue 15, likely a read error; the protein shown was translated from the DNA.

cDNA was generated in one tube by template-switch reverse transcription with TRGC- and TRDC-specific primers, using SuperScript II. The TRGC primer was designed so that it binds both the TRGC1 and the TRGC2 constant genes. The KAPA Real-Time Library Amplification Kit was used for TRG and TRD amplification, and AMPure XP bead purification was performed between steps. Index PCR with the Nextera XT Index Kit was used to attach the Illumina sequencing adapters. An Illumina MiSeq running the V2 300 kit was used to sequence the TRG and TRD amplicons, producing 150 bp paired-end reads. On the study's bioinformatics: Before further analysis, read quality was checked using FastQC version 0.11.8. With MiXCR version 3.0.3, reads were aligned to GenBank TRG or TRD reference genes and CDR3 sequences were built. Default MiXCR settings were used, apart from assembling TRDD gene segments from 3 instead of 5 consecutive nucleotides. VDJtools version 1.2.1 calculated N additions, CDR3 length, J segment length and clonotype sharing between samples. CDR3 sequences that were out of frame or contained stop codons were removed from the analysis. Infant repertoires were assessed for overlap with previously published fetal, cord blood and adult blood Vgamma9Vdelta2 repertoires. In TCRdb, clones were called once more from the public reads by CATT, and rows of identical DNA were later combined. The V and J calls were not made by the authors but by TCRdb's processing. The sample profile shows under 400 delta-chain clones; roughly 56% of them were found once. The ten biggest clones cover 58% of the sample.

Sequencing used gamma-delta T cells from blood. This TCR was sampled from a child under 10 years old born to a mother with Toxoplasma gondii infection during pregnancy, either congenitally infected or uninfected (not recorded which). The rearrangement joined TRDV2 to TRDJ1; the D segment cannot be called with confidence. In the absence of a J gene in TCRdb, the DNA was matched to germline to assign it here. In nucleotides, the sequence is TGTGCCTGTGACTCTCCCTGGACCGCTTTGACAGCACAACTCATCTTT. This yields the protein CACDSPWTALTAQLIF.